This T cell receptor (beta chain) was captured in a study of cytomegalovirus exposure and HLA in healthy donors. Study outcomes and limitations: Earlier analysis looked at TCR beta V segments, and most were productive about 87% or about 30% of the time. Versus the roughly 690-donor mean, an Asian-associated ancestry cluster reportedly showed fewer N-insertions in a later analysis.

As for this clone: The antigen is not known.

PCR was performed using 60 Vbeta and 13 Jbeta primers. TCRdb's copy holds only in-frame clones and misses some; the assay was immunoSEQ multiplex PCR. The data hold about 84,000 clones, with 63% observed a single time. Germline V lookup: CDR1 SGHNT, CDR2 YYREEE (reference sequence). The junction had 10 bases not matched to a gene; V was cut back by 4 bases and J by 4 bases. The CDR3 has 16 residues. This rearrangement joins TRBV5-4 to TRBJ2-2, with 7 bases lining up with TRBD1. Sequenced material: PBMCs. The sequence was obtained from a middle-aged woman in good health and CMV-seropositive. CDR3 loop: CASSINRGIGTGELFF. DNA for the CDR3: TGTGCCAGCAGCATCAACAGGGGCATCGGCACCGGGGAGCTGTTTTTT.